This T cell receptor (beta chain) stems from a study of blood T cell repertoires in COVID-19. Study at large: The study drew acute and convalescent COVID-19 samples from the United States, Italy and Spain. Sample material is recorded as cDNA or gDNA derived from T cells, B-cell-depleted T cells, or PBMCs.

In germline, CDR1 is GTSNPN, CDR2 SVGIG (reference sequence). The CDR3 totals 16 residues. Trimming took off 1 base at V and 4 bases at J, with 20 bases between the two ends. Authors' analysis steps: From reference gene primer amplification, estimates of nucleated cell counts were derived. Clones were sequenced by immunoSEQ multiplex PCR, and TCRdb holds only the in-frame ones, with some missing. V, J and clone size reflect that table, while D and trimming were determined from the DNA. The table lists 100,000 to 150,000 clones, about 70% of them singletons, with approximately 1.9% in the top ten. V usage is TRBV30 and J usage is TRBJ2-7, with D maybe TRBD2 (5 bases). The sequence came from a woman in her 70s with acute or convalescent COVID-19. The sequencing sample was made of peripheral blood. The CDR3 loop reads CAWSALTIVGVYEQYF. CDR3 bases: TGTGCCTGGAGTGCACTCACTATTGTCGGGGTGTACGAGCAGTACTTC.